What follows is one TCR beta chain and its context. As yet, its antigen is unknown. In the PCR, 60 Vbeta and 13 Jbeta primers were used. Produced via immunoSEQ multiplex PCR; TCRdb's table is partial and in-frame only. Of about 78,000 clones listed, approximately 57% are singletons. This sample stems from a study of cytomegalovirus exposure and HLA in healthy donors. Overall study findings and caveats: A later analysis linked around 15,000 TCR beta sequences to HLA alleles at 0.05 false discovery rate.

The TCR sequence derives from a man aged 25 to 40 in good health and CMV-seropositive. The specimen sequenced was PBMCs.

The CDR3 nucleotides are TGTGCCAGCAGCGTAGGTAGCGCAGATACGCAGTATTTT. Translated, it gives CASSVGSADTQYF. This chain joins TRBV9 and TRBJ2-3; D possibly corresponds to TRBD2 (5 bases). Trimming stripped 0 bases from V and 4 bases from J, with 6 bases between. The V gene's germline CDR1 is SGDLS and CDR2 YYNGEE. This CDR3 comprises 13 residues.